This T cell receptor beta chain was recovered during a study of T-cell reconstitution after alpha-beta-depleted transplantation in children. Points from the study as a whole: At around two months after transplant, the alpha-beta T cells were reportedly derived from several hundred expanded clones that came from non-depleted graft cells.

For TCRbeta, the library was prepared with unique molecular identifiers. One entry per CDR3 protein results from TCRdb running MiXCR on the PCR reads. The repertoire holds 600,000 to 800,000 distinct CDR3 sequences, with around 14% as singletons. Ten or more counts support this clonotype. As yet, its antigen is unknown. Trimming removed 4 bases from V and 2 bases from J, with 4 bases in between. The CDR3 runs 12 residues. This receptor was obtained from a girl aged 2 to 9 with congenital amegakaryocytic thrombocytopenia, due to receive a stem cell transplant. The V gene is TRBV12-3 or TRBV12-4, the J gene TRBJ2-3; D is unresolved. Sequences were derived from PBMCs, sampled before TCRalphabeta/CD19-depleted stem cell transplant. CDR3 in DNA: TGTGCCAGCAGTTCTATCACAGATACGCAGTATTTT. Encoded protein: CASSSITDTQYF.